This record covers a single T cell receptor (beta chain). The data stem from a study of shared clonotypes between healthy human individuals. All participating donors were Caucasian adults from Nashville, Tennessee. Researchers divided each subset's genomic DNA evenly across several immunoSEQ plates. Profiled with immunoSEQ multiplex PCR; TCRdb holds only in-frame clones, not every one. In the table there are about 1 million clones, about 75% of which are singletons. This CDR3 contains 14 residues. Germline trimming cut 4 bases from V and 7 bases from J; bases unmatched to any gene: 6. Looked up from germline, CDR1 is ENHRY and CDR2 is SYGVKD.

V gene TRBV10-3 combines with J gene TRBJ2-7; TRBD1 aligns across 11 bases. The source is a man aged 18 to 30 in good health. Sequenced: memory CD4+ T cells sorted from blood. Regarding subset: CD45RA-negative fraction. The CDR3 DNA reads TGTGCCATCAGTGGGGGACAGGGGGTACGGGAGCAGTACTTC. This codes for CAISGGQGVREQYF.